This TCR beta chain was captured in a study of Ad26.COV2.S vaccination and SARS-CoV-2 variants. Across the whole study: Once or twice, 56 days apart, Ad26.COV2.S was delivered intramuscularly. Study conclusions and caveats: Substantial breadth was reportedly displayed by spike-specific CD8+ and CD4+ T cell responses after vaccination. The analyses of TCR breadth and depth may have understated the size of total T cell responses.

The sample's treatment: approximately 18 received Ad26.COV2.S at low or high dose, single or two shots; five or six received placebo; per-sample allocation not given. Sampling was performed 63 days after the first vaccine or placebo injection. This table comes from immunoSEQ multiplex PCR, and its TCRdb copy is limited to in-frame clones, with some not included. The sample lists 350,000 to 550,000 clones; roughly 87% were seen once. Comment on this clone: Its specificity is not known.

The material was peripheral blood, obtained in a trial of Ad26.COV2.S vaccine versus placebo. The sequence was obtained from a person between 18 and 59 years old who received the Ad26.COV2.S COVID-19 vaccine or a placebo.

The CDR3 coding sequence is TGCGCCAGCAGCTTGCGTTCAGGGGAAGAGACCCAGTACTTC. It is translated as CASSLRSGEETQYF. This chain connects TRBV5-1 to TRBJ2-5; TRBD1 might be the D (6 bases). V was shortened by 1 base and J by 3 bases, with 10 bases between the two germline ends. CDR1 is SGHRS, CDR2 YFSETQ, per germline. This CDR3 has 14 residues.